The present T cell receptor beta chain was sequenced within a study of blood T cell repertoires in COVID-19. About the research overall: In each case, the material was cDNA or gDNA derived from T cells, B-cell-depleted T cells, or PBMCs.

TCRdb's table, derived via immunoSEQ multiplex PCR, lists solely in-frame clones and lacks some. The profile shows about 67,000 clones, over 75% of them singletons. The CDR3 runs to 15 residues. V gave up 5 bases and J gave up 4 bases; unmatched junction bases: 7. CDR1 is KGHSH, CDR2 LQKENI, per germline. Sequenced: peripheral blood. The chain links TRBV18 to TRBJ2-3; 9 positions match TRBD1. This TCR was recovered from a woman aged 55-69 years with acute or convalescent COVID-19. The CDR3 here is CASSDRTGESDTQYF. CDR3 DNA: TGTGCCAGCTCAGATCGGACAGGGGAGTCAGATACGCAGTATTTT.